Each of the 32 T cell receptor beta chains below was sequenced from the same sample in a study of sequential checkpoint blockade in melanoma. As to treatment: randomized to nivolumab then ipilimumab (arm A) or the reverse (arm B). Assay: immunoSEQ multiplex PCR; the TCRdb copy retains only in-frame clones and omits some. This sample carries fewer than 10,000 clones, about 92% of them seen once, and the ten largest clones take about 14%. Sample: CD8+ T cells sorted from blood (inferred from file names), taken from a patient given nivolumab and ipilimumab in sequence. These receptors were taken from a human donor with melanoma.

The gene calls are TRBV19 and TRBJ1-2; D gene ambiguous. The germline CDR1 and CDR2 sequences are LNHDA and SQIVND (reference sequence). V was shortened by 1 base and J by 2 bases, with 5 bases between the two germline ends. This CDR3 is built from 13 residues. CDR3 sequence: CASSIAENYGYTF. The CDR3 DNA follows: TGTGCCAGTAGTATAGCAGAAAACTATGGCTACACCTTC.

V and J are TRBV19 and TRBJ1-1; 8 bases match TRBD1. Germline V CDR1 and CDR2: LNHDA, SQIVND (reference sequence). This CDR3 contains 14 residues. Trimming cost V 2 bases and J 5 bases; bases outside gene matches: 4. The CDR3 protein is CASSIQGARTEAFF. In nucleotides, the CDR3 is TGTGCCAGTAGTATACAGGGGGCGCGGACTGAAGCTTTCTTT.

V gene TRBV19 combines with J gene TRBJ2-7, with TRBD2 matching over 10 bases. The CDR3 contains 15 residues. The germline gives CDR1 LNHDA, CDR2 SQIVND (reference sequence). With V trimmed by 1 base and J by 6 bases, 6 bases remained unmatched. In DNA form, the CDR3 reads TGTGCCAGTAGTATAGGAGCGGGAGGGCCGGTCGAGCAGTACTTC. Translation: CASSIGAGGPVEQYF.

The V and J genes are TRBV15 and TRBJ2-7; no clear D. The CDR3 loop spans 14 amino acids. Germline V gene lookup returns CDR1 LNHNV and CDR2 YYDKDF (reference sequence). With 1 base removed from V and 3 bases from J, the gap between germline ends came to 10 bases. This CDR3 is CATSRAQRSYEQYF. The CDR3 coding sequence is TGTGCCACCAGCAGAGCCCAGCGAAGCTACGAGCAGTACTTC. Drawing the rest from reference TRBV15 and TRBJ2-7, the complete variable domain is DAMVIQNPRYQVTQFGKPVTLSCSQTLNHNVMYWYQQKSSQAPKLLFHYYDKDFNNEADTPDNFQSRRPNTSFCFLDIRSPGLGDTAMYLCATSRAQRSYEQYFGPGTRLTVT.

The genes are TRBV19 and TRBJ2-7; 10 bases are shared with TRBD2. The V gene end was trimmed by 4 bases and the J gene end by 0 bases; junction bases not matched to a gene: 3. The CDR3 extends over 15 amino acids. Germline lookup yields CDR1 LNHDA and CDR2 SQIVND (reference sequence). The CDR3 is CASSTSGSVSYEQYF. The CDR3 DNA reads TGTGCCAGTAGTACTAGCGGGAGTGTCTCCTACGAGCAGTACTTC.

The chain joins TRBV4-1 to TRBJ1-2, with D maybe TRBD1 (6 bases). This CDR3 contains 15 residues. Trimming pared 0 bases from V and 3 bases from J, leaving 11 bases between. Germline values: CDR1 MGHRA, CDR2 YSYEKL. CDR3 nucleotide sequence: TGCGCCAGCAGCCAAGATCCAGGGGTTGACTATGGCTACACCTTC. Protein product: CASSQDPGVDYGYTF.

This clone appeared once. The rearrangement uses TRBV27 and TRBJ2-5; 10 bases are a match to TRBD2. The end of the DNA is better explained by TRBJ2-7, so the J call may be wrong. Germline CDR1 MNHEY, CDR2 SMNVEV (reference sequence). This CDR3 region has 14 residues. The CDR3 protein is CASSLSPSGGEQYF. The DNA for the CDR3 is TGTGCCAGCAGTTTATCTCCTAGCGGGGGCGAGCAGTACTTC.

The chain is built from TRBV27 and TRBJ1-2; D is possibly TRBD1 (5 bases). The germline V gene encodes CDR1 MNHEY and CDR2 SMNVEV (reference sequence). This CDR3 contains 13 residues. Trimming took off 3 bases at V and 5 bases at J, with 10 bases between the two ends. The CDR3 bases are TGTGCCAGCAGTTTTTCGGGGGTGTATGGCTACACCTTC. Translating it yields CASSFSGVYGYTF.

J is TRBJ1-2 and V is TRBV27, with TRBD1 identical over 7 bases. CDR3 length: 16 amino acids. Germline assignment: CDR1 MNHEY and CDR2 SMNVEV (reference sequence). Unmatched junction bases numbered 5, after V lost 1 base and J lost 0 bases. The CDR3 sequence: CASSLFGDSTNYGYTF. The DNA of the CDR3 is TGTGCCAGCAGTTTATTTGGGGACAGTACTAACTATGGCTACACCTTC.

The chain couples TRBV6-1 to TRBJ2-7, with 7 bases fitting TRBD1. The CDR3 runs 15 residues. CDR1 and CDR2 from the germline V gene are MNHNS and SASEGT. The V and J ends lost 1 base and 2 bases, in that order; junction bases with no gene match: 5. CDR3 nucleotide sequence: TGTGCCAGCAGTGAAGACAGGGGATCCACCTACGAGCAGTACGTC. It specifies CASSEDRGSTYEQYV.

V and J are TRBV6-4 and TRBJ1-1; D ambiguous. This CDR3 is built from 15 residues. Trimming shortened V by 0 bases and J by 1 base, and 9 bases separated the two germline ends. The germline CDR1 and CDR2 sequences are MRHNA and SNTAGT. CDR3 region: CASSDSTRGNTEAFF. The CDR3 DNA reads as TGTGCCAGCAGTGACTCGACCCGGGGGAACACTGAAGCTTTCTTT.

The chain has TRBV7-9 and TRBJ2-7; D might be TRBD2 (5 bases). CDR1 is SEHNR and CDR2 is FQNEAQ in the germline V gene (reference sequence). Trimming took 6 bases from V and 2 from J, leaving 11 bases between them. The CDR3 has 13 residues. The CDR3 sequence is CASSPPGTYEQYV. The CDR3 nucleotides are TGTGCCAGCAGTCCCCCGGGAACCTACGAGCAGTACGTC.

V and J are TRBV29-1 and TRBJ1-1, with D uncertain. This CDR3 spans 12 amino acids. Germline loops: CDR1 SQVTM, CDR2 ANQGSEA. Trimming left V 6 bases short and J 5 bases short, with 13 bases between. CDR3: CSVFLSGTEAFF. CDR3 DNA sequence: TGCAGCGTCTTTCTATCGGGGACTGAAGCTTTCTTT.

V and J are TRBV6-5 and TRBJ2-7; 8 bases agree with TRBD1. Germline V gene sequence: CDR1 MNHEY, CDR2 SVGAGI. This CDR3 contains 14 residues. V was clipped by 6 bases and J by 3 bases; unmatched bases: 7. The CDR3 reads CASSPDRGNYEQYF. In DNA, the CDR3 is TGTGCCAGCAGCCCTGACAGGGGCAACTACGAGCAGTACTTC.

V usage is TRBV7-9 and J usage is TRBJ2-1, with TRBD2 matching 9 bases. Germline V gene data show CDR1 as SEHNR and CDR2 as FQNEAQ (reference sequence). The CDR3 totals 14 residues. The ends lost 1 base at V and 7 bases at J; junction bases unmatched: 2. DNA of the CDR3: TGTGCCAGCAGCTTAGTGCTAGCGGGAAATGAGCAGTTCTTC. Its translation: CASSLVLAGNEQFF. The full variable domain, rest sourced from reference TRBV7-9 and TRBJ2-1, is DTGVSQNPRHKITKRGQNVTFRCDPISEHNRLYWYRQTLGQGPEFLTYFQNEAQLEKSRLLSDRFSAERPKGSFSTLEIQRTEQGDSAMYLCASSLVLAGNEQFFGPGTRLTVL.

The V call is TRBV6-1, the J call TRBJ1-4; the D gene is possibly TRBD1 (6 bases). Germline assignment: CDR1 MNHNS and CDR2 SASEGT. This CDR3 region has 15 residues. Trimming stripped 2 bases from V and 3 bases from J, with 10 bases between. This CDR3 reads CASSEWGGANEKLFF. DNA of the CDR3: TGTGCCAGCAGTGAATGGGGGGGCGCTAATGAAAAACTGTTTTTT.

The chain has TRBV13 and TRBJ2-1; D may be TRBD1 (5 bases). In germline, CDR1 is PRHDT, CDR2 FYEKMQ (reference sequence). V was pared by 4 bases and J by 3 bases, with 7 bases between. The CDR3 covers 13 residues. This CDR3 reads CASSYGHYNEQFF. The DNA of the CDR3 is TGTGCCAGCAGCTACGGACACTACAATGAGCAGTTCTTC. Full variable domain (remainder filled in from reference TRBV13 and TRBJ2-1): AAGVIQSPRHLIKEKRETATLKCYPIPRHDTVYWYQQGPGQDPQFLISFYEKMQSDKGSIPDRFSAQQFSDYHSELNMSSLELGDSALYFCASSYGHYNEQFFGPGTRLTVL.

The genes are TRBV27 and TRBJ2-3; 12 positions match TRBD2. The CDR3 is made up of 16 amino acids. Germline V gene sequence: CDR1 MNHEY, CDR2 SMNVEV (reference sequence). V gave up 1 base and J gave up 6 bases; unmatched junction bases: 5. For the CDR3, the DNA is TGTGCCAGCAGTTTATTACTAGCGGGAGGAAGGGATACGCAGTATTTT. Amino acid sequence: CASSLLLAGGRDTQYF.

This clone was recorded once. The V and J genes are TRBV6-5 and TRBJ2-7; perhaps TRBD1 as D (8 bases). CDR3 length: 14 amino acids. V was trimmed by 6 bases and J by 4 bases, leaving 16 bases between them. Germline values: CDR1 MNHEY, CDR2 SVGAGI. CDR3 region: CASSLGQGGYEQYV. CDR3 nucleotides: TGTGCCAGCAGCCTTGGACAGGGAGGGTACGAGCAGTACGTC.

V usage is TRBV5-1 and J usage is TRBJ2-7, with 11 bases identical to TRBD1. Germline V gene lookup returns CDR1 SGHRS and CDR2 YFSETQ. After removal of 0 bases from V and 3 bases from J, the junction contained 5 bases not matched to a gene. The CDR3 runs to 16 residues. Written as DNA, the CDR3 is TGCGCCAGCAGCTTGGCCCCGGGACAGGGGGTCTACGAGCAGTACTTC. The encoded protein is CASSLAPGQGVYEQYF.

The chain recombines TRBV27 with TRBJ2-7, with a possible D match to TRBD1 (5 bases). V was pared by 0 bases and J by 6 bases, with 12 bases between. The germline V gene has CDR1 MNHEY and CDR2 SMNVEV (reference sequence). This CDR3 region has 14 residues. CDR3 nucleotides: TGTGCCAGCAGTTTATCAGGACCAGGGATCGAGCAGTACTTC. Translated: CASSLSGPGIEQYF.

The V call is TRBV6-5, the J call TRBJ1-5; unclear D gene. The germline V and J ends were trimmed by 5 bases and 6 bases, with 8 bases remaining between them. Germline V gene sequence: CDR1 MNHEY, CDR2 SVGAGI. The CDR3 covers 12 residues. In nucleotides, the CDR3 is TGTGCCAGCAGTAGTGAGGGTCAGCCCCAGCATTTT. Its protein is CASSSEGQPQHF.

The chain couples TRBV9 to TRBJ1-1; D is possibly TRBD1 (5 bases). Trimming stripped 6 bases from V and 1 base from J, with 13 bases between. The CDR3 extends over 14 amino acids. From germline, CDR1 is SGDLS and CDR2 YYNGEE. DNA for the CDR3: TGTGCCAGCACCCCGGGGGACCCGAACACTGAAGCTTTCTTT. Translated, it gives CASTPGDPNTEAFF.

The J gene is TRBJ1-2, the V gene TRBV5-6, with a weak D call TRBD1 (6 bases). The CDR3 consists of 14 residues. With 4 bases removed from V and 4 bases from J, the gap between germline ends came to 14 bases. Germline loops: CDR1 SGHDT, CDR2 YYEEEE. The CDR3 loop is CASSPWGLGYGYTF. CDR3 sequence (DNA): TGTGCCAGCAGCCCGTGGGGGCTTGGCTATGGCTACACCTTC.

The V gene is TRBV19, the J gene TRBJ2-1; 9 bases map to TRBD1. The ends lost 3 bases at V and 10 bases at J; junction bases unmatched: 7. CDR1 and CDR2 (germline): LNHDA, SQIVND (reference sequence). This CDR3 comprises 14 residues. The DNA for the CDR3 is TGTGCCAGTAGTATGGGGACAGGGCCAGAGGAGCAGTTCTTC. Translated: CASSMGTGPEEQFF. The full variable domain, with the rest looked up from reference TRBV19 and TRBJ2-1, is DGGITQSPKYLFRKEGQNVTLSCEQNLNHDAMYWYRQDPGQGLRLIYYSQIVNDFQKGDIAEGYSVSREKKESFPLTVTSAQKNPTAFYLCASSMGTGPEEQFFGPGTRLTVL.

CDR3 amino acids: CSVENPLDSSNTGELFF. Written as DNA, the CDR3 is TGCAGCGTTGAAAATCCACTCGACAGTTCGAACACCGGGGAGCTGTTTTTT. This sequence joins TRBV29-1 and TRBJ2-2; perhaps TRBD1 as D (5 bases). V was trimmed by 2 bases and J by 0 bases, leaving 16 bases between them. The CDR3 totals 17 residues. Germline V gene data show CDR1 as SQVTM and CDR2 as ANQGSEA.

The chain carries TRBV7-8 and TRBJ2-7, with 8 bases identical to TRBD1. The V segment lost 9 bases and the J segment 5 bases; nucleotides outside the gene matches: 12. The CDR3 is made up of 14 amino acids. Looked up from germline, CDR1 is SGHVS and CDR2 is FQNEAQ. CDR3 nucleotide sequence: TGTGCCAGTGGACCGGGACAGGTAATCCACGAGCAGTACTTC. Protein sequence: CASGPGQVIHEQYF.

The chain has TRBV7-9 and TRBJ1-3; 8 bases agree with TRBD1. The germline V gene has CDR1 SEHNR and CDR2 FQNEAQ (reference sequence). CDR3 length equals 15 residues. V gave up 0 bases and J gave up 2 bases; unmatched junction bases: 0. The CDR3 coding sequence is TGTGCCAGCAGCTTAGCACAGGGGGCTGGAAACACCATATATTTT. Residues: CASSLAQGAGNTIYF.

The chain joins TRBV27 to TRBJ2-7; 8 bases agree with TRBD2. The CDR3 has 12 amino acids. V shed 7 bases, J shed 5 bases, and the junction held 4 bases outside the gene matches. Germline assignment: CDR1 MNHEY and CDR2 SMNVEV (reference sequence). The CDR3 spells CASTGGGNEQYF. The CDR3 DNA reads as TGTGCCAGCACCGGGGGGGGGAACGAGCAGTACTTC.

The table lists this clone with a few counts. V is TRBV11-2 and J is TRBJ1-4; possibly TRBD1 for D (5 bases). The CDR3 is 16 amino acids. Trimming stripped 1 base from V and 3 bases from J, with 12 bases between. Germline CDR1 reads SGHAT; CDR2 reads FQNNGV. The chain's CDR3 is CASSLAWGEANEKLFF. DNA of the CDR3: TGTGCCAGCAGCTTAGCGTGGGGCGAGGCTAATGAAAAACTGTTTTTT. The whole variable domain, filled in from reference TRBV11-2 and TRBJ1-4, reads EAGVAQSPRYKIIEKRQSVAFWCNPISGHATLYWYQQILGQGPKLLIQFQNNGVVDDSQLPKDRFSAERLKGVDSTLKIQPAKLEDSAVYLCASSLAWGEANEKLFFGSGTQLSVL.

CDR3 coding DNA: TGTGCCAGCAGTGACTCGTATGTTCTCGTGGTAGCGGGAGTGCACGAGCAGTACGTC. It specifies CASSDSYVLVVAGVHEQYV. The chain links TRBV6-4 to TRBJ2-7; 9 bases map to TRBD2. Germline V lookup: CDR1 MRHNA, CDR2 SNTAGT. V dropped 0 bases and J dropped 5; count of bases not matched to a gene: 17. The CDR3 covers 19 residues.

V and J are TRBV27 and TRBJ2-1; 8 bases match TRBD2. Germline loops: CDR1 MNHEY, CDR2 SMNVEV (reference sequence). J gave up 10 bases and V 7 bases, and 15 bases lay outside the gene matches. CDR3 length: 15 residues. CDR3 bases: TGTGCCAGCACCCCCCTGGTAGCGGGAATCCGCGAGCAGTTCTTC. Translation gives CASTPLVAGIREQFF.